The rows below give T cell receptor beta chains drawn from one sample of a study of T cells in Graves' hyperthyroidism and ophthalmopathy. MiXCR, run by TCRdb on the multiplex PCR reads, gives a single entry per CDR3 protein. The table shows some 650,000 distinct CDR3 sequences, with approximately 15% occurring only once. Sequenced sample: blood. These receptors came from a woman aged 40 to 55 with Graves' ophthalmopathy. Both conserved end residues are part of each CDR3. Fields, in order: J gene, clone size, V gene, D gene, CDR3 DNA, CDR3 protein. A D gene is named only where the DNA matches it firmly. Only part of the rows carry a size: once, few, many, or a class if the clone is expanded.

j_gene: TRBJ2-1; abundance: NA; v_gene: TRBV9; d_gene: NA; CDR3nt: TGTGCCAGCAGCGTAGGGCAGGGAAATGGCAATGAGCAGTTCTTC; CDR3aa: CASSVGQGNGNEQFF
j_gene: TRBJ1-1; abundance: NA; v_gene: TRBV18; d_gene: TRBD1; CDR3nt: TGTGCCAGCTCACCAGTACAGGGGACTGAAGCTTTCTTT; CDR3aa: CASSPVQGTEAFF
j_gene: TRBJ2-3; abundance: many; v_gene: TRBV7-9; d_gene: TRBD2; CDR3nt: TGTGCCAGCAGCTTAGCTGGGACTAGCGCCACAGATACGCAGTATTTT; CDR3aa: CASSLAGTSATDTQYF
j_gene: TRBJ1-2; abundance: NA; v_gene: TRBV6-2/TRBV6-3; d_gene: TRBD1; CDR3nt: TGTGCCAGCAGCATAAGCCAGGGGGGTTATGGCTACACCTTC; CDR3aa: CASSISQGGYGYTF
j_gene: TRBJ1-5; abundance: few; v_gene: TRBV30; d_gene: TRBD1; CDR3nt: TGTGCCTGGAGTGTTGACAGGGGGCTTGGGATTGGCAATCAGCCCCAGCATTTT; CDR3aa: CAWSVDRGLGIGNQPQHF
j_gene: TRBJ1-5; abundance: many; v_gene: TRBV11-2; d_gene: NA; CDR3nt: TGTGCCAGCAGCTTAGGGACTTCCCATAGCAATCAGCCCCAGCATTTT; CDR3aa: CASSLGTSHSNQPQHF
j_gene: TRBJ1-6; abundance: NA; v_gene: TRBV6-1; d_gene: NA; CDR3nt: TGTGCCAGCAGTTCCCGACTTGGGGGGAATTCACCCCTCCACTTT; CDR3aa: CASSSRLGGNSPLHF
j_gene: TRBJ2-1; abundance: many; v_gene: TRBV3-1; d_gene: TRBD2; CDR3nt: TGTGCCAGCAGCCAGACTAGCGGGAGAAGGGTACACAATGAGCAGTTCTTC; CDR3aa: CASSQTSGRRVHNEQFF
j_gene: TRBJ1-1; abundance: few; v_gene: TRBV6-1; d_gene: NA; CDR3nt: TGTGCCAGCAGTGATACGGGAGGCCCAAGCACTGAAGCTTTCTTT; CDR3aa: CASSDTGGPSTEAFF
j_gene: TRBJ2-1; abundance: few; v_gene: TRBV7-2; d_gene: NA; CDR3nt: TGTGCCAGCAGGACGTCGGCGGGCCTAGGGGGGTACAATGAGCAGTTCTTC; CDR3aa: CASRTSAGLGGYNEQFF
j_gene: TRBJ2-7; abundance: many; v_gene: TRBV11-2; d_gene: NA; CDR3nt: TGTGCCAGCAGTACCGGGCCCCCAGGCGAGCAGTACTTC; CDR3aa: CASSTGPPGEQYF
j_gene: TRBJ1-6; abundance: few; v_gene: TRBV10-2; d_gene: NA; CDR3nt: TGCGCCAGCAGTGTGGATCAGGGTGGTAATTCACCCCTCCACTTT; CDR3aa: CASSVDQGGNSPLHF
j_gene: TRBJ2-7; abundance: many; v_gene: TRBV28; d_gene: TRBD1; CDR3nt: TGTGCCAGCAGTTCCATGGGACAGGGGGCCTACGAGCAGTACTTC; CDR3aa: CASSSMGQGAYEQYF
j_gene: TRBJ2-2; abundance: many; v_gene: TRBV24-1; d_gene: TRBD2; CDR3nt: TGTGCCACGCGACCGGGGGGAGGTACGAACACCGGGGAGCTGTTTTTT; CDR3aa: CATRPGGGTNTGELFF
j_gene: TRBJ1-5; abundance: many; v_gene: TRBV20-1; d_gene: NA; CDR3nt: TGCAGTGCTAGAGTTAGCAATCAGCCCCAGCATTTT; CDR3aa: CSARVSNQPQHF
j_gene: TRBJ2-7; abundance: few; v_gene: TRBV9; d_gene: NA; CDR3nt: TGTGCCAGCAGCGCCCTTGGGAGAGACGAGCAGTACTTC; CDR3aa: CASSALGRDEQYF
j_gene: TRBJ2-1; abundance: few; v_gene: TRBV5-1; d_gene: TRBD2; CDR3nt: TGCGCCAGCAGCTTGCGGGCCGGGACTAGCGGTTACAATGAGCAGTTCTTC; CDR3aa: CASSLRAGTSGYNEQFF
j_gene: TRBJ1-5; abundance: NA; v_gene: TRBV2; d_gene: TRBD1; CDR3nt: TGTGCCAGCAAAGGGACAGGGTCTAGCAATCAGCCCCAGCATTTT; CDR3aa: CASKGTGSSNQPQHF
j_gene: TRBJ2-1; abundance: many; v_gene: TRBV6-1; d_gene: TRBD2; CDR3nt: TGTGCCAGCAGTCCTCCGGCCCCCGCGGTAGCGGGCTTATACAATGAGCAGTTCTTC; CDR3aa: CASSPPAPAVAGLYNEQFF
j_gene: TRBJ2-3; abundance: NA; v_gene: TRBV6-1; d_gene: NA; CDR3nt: TGTGCCACGGAGCTCGGAAATACGCAGTATTTT; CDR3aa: CATELGNTQYF
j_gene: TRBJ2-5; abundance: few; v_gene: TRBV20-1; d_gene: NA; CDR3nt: TGCAGTGCTACAACCGTCACAGGGCTACAAGAGACCCAGTACTTC; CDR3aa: CSATTVTGLQETQYF
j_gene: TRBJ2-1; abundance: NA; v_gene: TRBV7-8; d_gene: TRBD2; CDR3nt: TGTGCCAGCATAAAGCGGGGCGCGTCCTACAATGAGCAGTTCTTC; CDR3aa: CASIKRGASYNEQFF
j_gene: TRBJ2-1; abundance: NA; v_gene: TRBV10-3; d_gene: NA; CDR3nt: TGTGCCATCAAATCGACTAGTGGGATACACAATGAGCAGTTCTTC; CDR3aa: CAIKSTSGIHNEQFF
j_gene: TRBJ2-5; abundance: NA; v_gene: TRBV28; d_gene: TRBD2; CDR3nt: TGTGCCAGCACCCCGCCTAAAGGGGGACTAGCGGGAGTAGGTGAATACTTC; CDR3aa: CASTPPKGGLAGVGEYF
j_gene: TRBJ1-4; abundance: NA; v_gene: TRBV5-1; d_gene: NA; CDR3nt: TGCGCCAGCGGGTCCGGGACGGCTGAAAAACTGTTTTTT; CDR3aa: CASGSGTAEKLFF
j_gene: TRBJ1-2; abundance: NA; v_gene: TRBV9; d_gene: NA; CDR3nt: TGTGCCAGCAGCGTAGGCCGGGGGGCGAGCTATGGCTACACCTTC; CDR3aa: CASSVGRGASYGYTF
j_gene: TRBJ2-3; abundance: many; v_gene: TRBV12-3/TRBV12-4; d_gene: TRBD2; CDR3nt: TGTGCCAGCAGTTTTGGGGGGGTGCGGAAAGATACGCAGTATTTT; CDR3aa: CASSFGGVRKDTQYF
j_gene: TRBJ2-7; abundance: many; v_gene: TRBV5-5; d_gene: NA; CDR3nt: TGTGCCAGCAGCTTGGCCGGGAAGGATCTCGAGCAGTACTTC; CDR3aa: CASSLAGKDLEQYF
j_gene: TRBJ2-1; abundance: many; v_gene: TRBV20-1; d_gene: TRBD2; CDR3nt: TGCAGTGCTACCCCGGCTAGCGGGGGGAACAATGAGCAGTTCTTC; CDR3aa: CSATPASGGNNEQFF
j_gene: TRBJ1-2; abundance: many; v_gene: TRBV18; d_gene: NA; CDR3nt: TGTGCCAGCTCACCAGTCGGAGACTATGGCTACACCTTC; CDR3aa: CASSPVGDYGYTF
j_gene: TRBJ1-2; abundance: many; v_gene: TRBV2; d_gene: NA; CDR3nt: TGTGCCAGCAGTGAAGCATCCGACGGCTACACCTTC; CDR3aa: CASSEASDGYTF
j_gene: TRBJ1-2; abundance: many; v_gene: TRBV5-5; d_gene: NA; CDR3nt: TGTGCCAGCAGCCATACCGTCGGGCTTCGGGACTATGGCTACACCTTC; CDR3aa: CASSHTVGLRDYGYTF
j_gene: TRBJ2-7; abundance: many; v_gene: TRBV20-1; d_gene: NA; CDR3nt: TGCAGTGCTAGCAGGGGGAGGGCCCCCTACGAGCAGTACTTC; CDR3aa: CSASRGRAPYEQYF
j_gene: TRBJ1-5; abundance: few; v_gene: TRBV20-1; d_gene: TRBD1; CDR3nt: TGCAGTGCTCTCAGGCCTCGGGGGACAGGACAGCATTTT; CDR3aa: CSALRPRGTGQHF
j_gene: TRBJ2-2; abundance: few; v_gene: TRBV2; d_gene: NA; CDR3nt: TGTGCCAGCAGCGGACCCCTCGGGCGGGCCCACGGGGAGCTGTTTTTT; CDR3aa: CASSGPLGRAHGELFF
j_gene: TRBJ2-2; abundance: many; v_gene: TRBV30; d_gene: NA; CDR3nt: TGTGCCTGGAGTGTAGGGACCTTAAACACCGGGGAGCTGTTTTTT; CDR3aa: CAWSVGTLNTGELFF
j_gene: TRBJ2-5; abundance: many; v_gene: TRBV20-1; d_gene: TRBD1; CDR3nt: TGCAGTGCTACCCGCTGGACAGGGCAAGAGACCCAGTACTTC; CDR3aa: CSATRWTGQETQYF
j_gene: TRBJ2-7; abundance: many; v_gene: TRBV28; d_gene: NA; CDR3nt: TGTGCCAGCGGCCCGACTAGGCAGTACTTC; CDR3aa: CASGPTRQYF
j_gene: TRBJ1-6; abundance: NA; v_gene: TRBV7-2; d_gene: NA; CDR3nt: TGTGCCAGCACCCAGAGTCAGGTCCTCTTTTCACCCCTCCACTTT; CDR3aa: CASTQSQVLFSPLHF
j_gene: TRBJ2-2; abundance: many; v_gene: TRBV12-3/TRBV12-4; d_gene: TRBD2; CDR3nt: TGTGCCAGCAGTTTAGCGAAAGGGACTAGCGGAACCGGGGAGCTGTTTTTT; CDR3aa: CASSLAKGTSGTGELFF
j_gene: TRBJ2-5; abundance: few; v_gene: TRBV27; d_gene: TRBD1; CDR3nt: TGTGCCAGCAGTTCAGGACAGGATGGAGAGACCCAGTACTTC; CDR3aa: CASSSGQDGETQYF
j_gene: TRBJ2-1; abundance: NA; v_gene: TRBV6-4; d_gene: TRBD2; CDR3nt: TGTGCCAGCAGTGACCGTCTAGCGGGGTCCTACAATGAGCAGTTCTTC; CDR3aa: CASSDRLAGSYNEQFF
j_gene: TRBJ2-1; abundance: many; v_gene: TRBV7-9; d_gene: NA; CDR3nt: TGTGCCAGCAGCTTACAGGGACCCACCTACAATGAGCAGTTCTTC; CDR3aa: CASSLQGPTYNEQFF
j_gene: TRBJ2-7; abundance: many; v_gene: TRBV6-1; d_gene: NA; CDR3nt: TGTGCCAGCATCTTTCACGGGACCTACGAGCAGTACTTC; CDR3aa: CASIFHGTYEQYF
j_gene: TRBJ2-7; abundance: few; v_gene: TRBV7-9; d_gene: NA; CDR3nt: TGTGCCAGCAGCCTAACGGGGGTACACGAGCAGTACTTC; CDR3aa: CASSLTGVHEQYF
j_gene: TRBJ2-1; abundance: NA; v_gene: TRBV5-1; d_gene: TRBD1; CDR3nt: TGCGCCAGCAGCTTTCTCGGGACAGGGGGTAACTATGAGCAGTTCTTC; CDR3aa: CASSFLGTGGNYEQFF
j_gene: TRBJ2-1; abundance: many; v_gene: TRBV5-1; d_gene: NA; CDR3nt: TGCGCCAGCAGCTTGGAGAGGGAAGACCTTCCCCTCCACAATGAGCAGTTCTTC; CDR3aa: CASSLEREDLPLHNEQFF
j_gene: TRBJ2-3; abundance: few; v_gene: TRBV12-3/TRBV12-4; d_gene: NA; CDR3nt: TGTGCCAGCAGTTTTGCAGGGAACACAGATACGCAGTATTTT; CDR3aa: CASSFAGNTDTQYF
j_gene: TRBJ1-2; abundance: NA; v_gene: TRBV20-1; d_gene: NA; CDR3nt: TGCAGTGCTAGGATTAGGCCGGAGGGTTTTGGAGGCCACACCTTC; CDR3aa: CSARIRPEGFGGHTF
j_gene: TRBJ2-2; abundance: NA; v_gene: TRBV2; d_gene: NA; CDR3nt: TGTGCCAGCAGGTCCTCTGTGGGGGCCACGGGGGAGCTGTTTTTT; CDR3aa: CASRSSVGATGELFF
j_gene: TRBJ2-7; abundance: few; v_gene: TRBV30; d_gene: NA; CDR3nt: TGTGCCTGGAGTGAAACGCGGGACGTCCACGAGCAGTACTTC; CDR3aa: CAWSETRDVHEQYF
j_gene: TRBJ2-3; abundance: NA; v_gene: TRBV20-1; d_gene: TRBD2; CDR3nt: TGCAGTTCCCCCGGGACTAGCGGGACGGATACGCAGTATTTT; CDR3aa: CSSPGTSGTDTQYF
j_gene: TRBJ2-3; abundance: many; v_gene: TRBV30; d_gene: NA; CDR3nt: TGTGCCTCGAATTTGGGACGTACAGATACGCAGTATTTT; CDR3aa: CASNLGRTDTQYF
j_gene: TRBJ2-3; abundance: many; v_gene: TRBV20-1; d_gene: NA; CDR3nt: TGCAGTGCTCCTCGTTCCGGGAGTCTAGATACGCAGTATTTT; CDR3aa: CSAPRSGSLDTQYF
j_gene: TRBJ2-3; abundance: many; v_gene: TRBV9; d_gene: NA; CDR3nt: TGTGCCAGCAGCGTAAGGGACTCCATCACAGATACGCAGTATTTT; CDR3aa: CASSVRDSITDTQYF
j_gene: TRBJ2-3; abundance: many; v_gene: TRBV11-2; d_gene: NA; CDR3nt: TGTGCCAGCAGCTCCCTTGGGAGCGTCCCGACAGATACGCAGTATTTT; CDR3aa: CASSSLGSVPTDTQYF
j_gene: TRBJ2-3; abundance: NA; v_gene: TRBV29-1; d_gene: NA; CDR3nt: TGCAGCGTTGAAGTGACGGGGGATTTGGATACGCAGTATTTT; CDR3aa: CSVEVTGDLDTQYF